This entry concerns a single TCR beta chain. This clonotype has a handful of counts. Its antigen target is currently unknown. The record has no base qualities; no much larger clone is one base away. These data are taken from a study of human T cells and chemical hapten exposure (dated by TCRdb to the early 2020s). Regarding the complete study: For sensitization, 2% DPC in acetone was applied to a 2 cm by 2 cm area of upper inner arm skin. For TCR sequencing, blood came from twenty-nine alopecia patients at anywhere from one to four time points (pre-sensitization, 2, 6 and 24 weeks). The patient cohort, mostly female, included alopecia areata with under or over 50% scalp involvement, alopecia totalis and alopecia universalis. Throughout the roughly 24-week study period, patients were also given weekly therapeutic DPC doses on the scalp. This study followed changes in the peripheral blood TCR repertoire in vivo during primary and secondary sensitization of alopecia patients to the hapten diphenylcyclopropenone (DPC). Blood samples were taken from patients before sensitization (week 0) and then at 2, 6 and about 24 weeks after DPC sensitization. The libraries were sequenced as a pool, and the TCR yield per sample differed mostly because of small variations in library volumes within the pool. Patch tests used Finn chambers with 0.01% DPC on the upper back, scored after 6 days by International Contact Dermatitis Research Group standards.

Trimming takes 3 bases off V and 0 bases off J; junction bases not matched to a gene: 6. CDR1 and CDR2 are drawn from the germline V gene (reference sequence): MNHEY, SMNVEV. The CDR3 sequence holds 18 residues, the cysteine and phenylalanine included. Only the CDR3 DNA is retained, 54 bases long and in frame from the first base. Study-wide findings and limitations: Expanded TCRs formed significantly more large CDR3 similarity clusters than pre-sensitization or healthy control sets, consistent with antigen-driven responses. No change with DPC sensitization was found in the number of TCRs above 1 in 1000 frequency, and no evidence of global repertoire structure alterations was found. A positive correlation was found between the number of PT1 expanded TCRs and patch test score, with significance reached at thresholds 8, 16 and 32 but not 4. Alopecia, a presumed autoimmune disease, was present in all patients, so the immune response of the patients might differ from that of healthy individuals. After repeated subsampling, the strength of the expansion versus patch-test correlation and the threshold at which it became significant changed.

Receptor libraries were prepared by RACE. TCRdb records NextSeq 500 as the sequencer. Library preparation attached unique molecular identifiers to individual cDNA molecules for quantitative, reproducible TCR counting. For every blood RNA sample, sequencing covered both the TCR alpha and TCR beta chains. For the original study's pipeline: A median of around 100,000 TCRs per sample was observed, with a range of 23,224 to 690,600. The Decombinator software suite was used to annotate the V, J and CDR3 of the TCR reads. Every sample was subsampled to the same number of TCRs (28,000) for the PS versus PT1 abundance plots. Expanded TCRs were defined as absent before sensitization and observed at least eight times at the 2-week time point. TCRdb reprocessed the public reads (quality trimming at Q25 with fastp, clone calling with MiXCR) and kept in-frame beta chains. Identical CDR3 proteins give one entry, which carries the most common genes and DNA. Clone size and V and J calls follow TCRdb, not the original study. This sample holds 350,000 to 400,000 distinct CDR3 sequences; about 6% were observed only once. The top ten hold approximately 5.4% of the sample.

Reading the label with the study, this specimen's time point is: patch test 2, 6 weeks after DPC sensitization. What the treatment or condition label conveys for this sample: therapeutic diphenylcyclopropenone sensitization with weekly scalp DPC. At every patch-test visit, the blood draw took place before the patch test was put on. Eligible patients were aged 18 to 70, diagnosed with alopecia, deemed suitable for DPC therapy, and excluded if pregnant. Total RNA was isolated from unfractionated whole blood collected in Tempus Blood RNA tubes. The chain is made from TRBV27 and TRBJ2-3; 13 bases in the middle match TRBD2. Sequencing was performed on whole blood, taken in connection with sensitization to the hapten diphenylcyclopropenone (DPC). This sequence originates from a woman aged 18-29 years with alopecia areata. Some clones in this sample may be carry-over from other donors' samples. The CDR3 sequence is CASSFFGTSGTSTDTQYF. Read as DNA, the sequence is TGTGCCAGCAGTTTCTTTGGGACTAGCGGGACTAGCACAGATACGCAGTATTTT.